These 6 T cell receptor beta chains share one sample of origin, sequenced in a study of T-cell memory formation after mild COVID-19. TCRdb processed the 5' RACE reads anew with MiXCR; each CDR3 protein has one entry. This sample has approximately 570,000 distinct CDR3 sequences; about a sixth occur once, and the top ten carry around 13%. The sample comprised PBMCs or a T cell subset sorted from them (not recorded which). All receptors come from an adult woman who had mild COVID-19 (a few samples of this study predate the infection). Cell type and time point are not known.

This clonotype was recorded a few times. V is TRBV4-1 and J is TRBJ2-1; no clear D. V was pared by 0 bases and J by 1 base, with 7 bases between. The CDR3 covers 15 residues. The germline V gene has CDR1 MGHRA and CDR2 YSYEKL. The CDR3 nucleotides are TGCGCCAGCAGCCAAGATCTAGAATCCTACAATGAGCAGTTCTTC. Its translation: CASSQDLESYNEQFF.

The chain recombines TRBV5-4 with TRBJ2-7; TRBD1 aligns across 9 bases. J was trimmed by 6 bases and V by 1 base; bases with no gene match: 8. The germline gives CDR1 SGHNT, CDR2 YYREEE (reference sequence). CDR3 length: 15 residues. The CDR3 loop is CASSLWDRAPGEQYF. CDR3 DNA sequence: TGTGCCAGCAGCTTGTGGGACAGGGCCCCGGGCGAGCAGTACTTC.

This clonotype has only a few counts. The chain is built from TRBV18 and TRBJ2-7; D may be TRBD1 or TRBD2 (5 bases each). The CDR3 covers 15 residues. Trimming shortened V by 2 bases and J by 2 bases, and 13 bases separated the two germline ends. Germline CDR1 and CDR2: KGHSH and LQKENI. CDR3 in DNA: TGTGCCAGCTCACCAAGCGGCAGGGCTACCTACGAGCAGTACTTC. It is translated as CASSPSGRATYEQYF.

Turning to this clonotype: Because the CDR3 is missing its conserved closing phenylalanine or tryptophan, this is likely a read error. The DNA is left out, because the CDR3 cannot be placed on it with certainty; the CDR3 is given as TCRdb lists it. This CDR3 is CASSIGTTGPDC. This chain joins TRBV19 and TRBJ1-5; the DNA was not compared with TRBD1, the D call given in the table. Germline loops: CDR1 LNHDA, CDR2 SQIVND (reference sequence). The CDR3 adds up to 12 amino acids, both ends counted.

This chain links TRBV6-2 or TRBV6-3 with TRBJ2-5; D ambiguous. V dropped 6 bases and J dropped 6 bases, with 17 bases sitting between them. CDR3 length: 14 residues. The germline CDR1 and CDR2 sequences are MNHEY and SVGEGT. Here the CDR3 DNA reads TGTGCCAGCAGCTACCTACTCGTATCCAAGACCCAGTACTTC. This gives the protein CASSYLLVSKTQYF.

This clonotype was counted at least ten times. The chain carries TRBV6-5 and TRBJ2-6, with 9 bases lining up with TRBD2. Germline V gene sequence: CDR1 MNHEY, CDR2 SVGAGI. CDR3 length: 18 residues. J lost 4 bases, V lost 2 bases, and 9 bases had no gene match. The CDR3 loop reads CASSYVPSGVAGANVLTF. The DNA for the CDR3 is TGTGCCAGCAGTTACGTACCTAGCGGGGTGGCCGGGGCCAACGTCCTGACTTTC.